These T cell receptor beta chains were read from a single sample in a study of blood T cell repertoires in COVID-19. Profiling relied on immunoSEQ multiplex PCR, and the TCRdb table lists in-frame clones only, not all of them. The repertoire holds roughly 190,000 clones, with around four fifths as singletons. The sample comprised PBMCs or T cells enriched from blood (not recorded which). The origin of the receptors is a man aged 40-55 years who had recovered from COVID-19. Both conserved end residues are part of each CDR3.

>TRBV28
CASTPGGTGAEAFF
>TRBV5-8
CAGRLLAGGFGYTF
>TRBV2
CASRPEIGGGLQFF
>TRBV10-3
CAISSGLAVDTQYF
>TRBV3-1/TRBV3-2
CASSLLSGGAGELFF
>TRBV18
CASSQLAGGRQETQYF
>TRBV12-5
CASGLVVGGPLNEQFF
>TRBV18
CASSPEPSSASSGNTIYF
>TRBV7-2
CASSFGDRANEQYF
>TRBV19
CASSHRQSEAFF
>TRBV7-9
CASSSGLLPDTQYF
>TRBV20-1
CSATRGYTF
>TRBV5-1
CASTSGRATDTQYF
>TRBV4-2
CASSPRLVNEQFF
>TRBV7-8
CASSPGHLPTDTQYF
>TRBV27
CASGLPPRDYHKIGHNEQFF
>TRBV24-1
CATAQGAWGQETQYF
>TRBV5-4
CASSLWGGGYTF
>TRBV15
CATSRDLGQGSYEQYF
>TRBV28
CASSLWSPEQGTYEQYF
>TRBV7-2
CASSWSLGEETQYF
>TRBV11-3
CASSYGLAGYTDTQYF
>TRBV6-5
CASTGNTEAFF
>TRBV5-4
CASSWDFLAGGMADTQYF
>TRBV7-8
CASSRAGGTYSNQPQHF
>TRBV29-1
CSVEIPGTASYTF
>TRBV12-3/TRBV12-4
CASSIRQNQPQHF
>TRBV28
CASTKGGGNGSPLHF
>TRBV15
CATSELRDNTEAFF
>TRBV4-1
CASSQDYRAVEKLFF
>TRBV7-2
CASSLGPGLAKNIQYF
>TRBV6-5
CASSRSGTEAFF
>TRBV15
CATSGRQGNTEAFF
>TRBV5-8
CASSFEDKSLGGYF
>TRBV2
CASSADMNTEAFF
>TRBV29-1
CSVDEERGTYGYTF
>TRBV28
CASSFPGTGSYEQYF
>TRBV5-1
CASSYGQAPTDTQYF
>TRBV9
CASSLSGSGVYNEQFF
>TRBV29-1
CSVDIGTDTQYF
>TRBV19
CASSSLQGALAKNIQYF
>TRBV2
CASRTREGTYEQYF
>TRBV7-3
CASSSFGGQETQYF
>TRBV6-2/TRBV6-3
CASSYRQPPLNIQYF
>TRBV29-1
CSVRGPSGRVEQFF
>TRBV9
CASSVEAGEQFF
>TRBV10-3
CAISPQSGGRTGELFF
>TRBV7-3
CASSPRGGGSTDEQYF
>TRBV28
CASSKFGTAQETQYF
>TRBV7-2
CASSLTLASGANTGELFF
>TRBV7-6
CASSLDTGYNSPLHF
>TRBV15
CATSTQGRRDGYTF
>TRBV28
CASSLFGGRAFNEQFF